The 22 T cell receptor beta chains listed next were all sequenced from one sample in a study of OX40 agonist ivuxolimab in advanced cancers. Profiling relied on immunoSEQ multiplex PCR, and the TCRdb table lists in-frame clones only, not all of them. The table has about 25,000 clones, around four fifths seen once. The sequencing used CD4+ or CD8+ T cells sorted from blood, collected in a trial of the OX40 agonist ivuxolimab. The receptor source for this set is an adult with an advanced solid tumor such as melanoma, head and neck, liver or kidney cancer.

V gene TRBV7-9 combines with J gene TRBJ2-5, with D perhaps given as TRBD1 or TRBD2 (5 bases each). The CDR3 sequence is 16 residues long. V was clipped by 7 bases and J by 5 bases, with 23 bases between them. Germline V gene sequence: CDR1 SEHNR, CDR2 FQNEAQ (reference sequence). The CDR3 sequence is CASTDPRDPRVETQYF. The CDR3 DNA follows: TGTGCCAGCACCGATCCCCGGGACCCCAGGGTCGAGACCCAGTACTTC.

This chain links TRBV11-3 with TRBJ2-4; 11 nucleotides agree with TRBD2. The V and J ends lost 5 bases and 0 bases, in that order; junction bases with no gene match: 6. Germline lookup yields CDR1 SGHNT and CDR2 YENEEA. The CDR3 contains 17 residues. CDR3 region: CASSPRLAGRAKNIQYF. CDR3 DNA: TGTGCCAGCAGCCCTAGACTAGCGGGGAGAGCCAAAAACATTCAGTACTTC. The full variable domain, rest sourced from reference TRBV11-3 and TRBJ2-4, is EAGVVQSPRYKIIEKKQPVAFWCNPISGHNTLYWYLQNLGQGPELLIRYENEEAVDDSQLPKDRFSAERLKGVDSTLKIQPAELGDSAVYLCASSPRLAGRAKNIQYFGAGTRLSVL.

This clone appeared a few times. The rearrangement links TRBV4-3 to TRBJ2-3; TRBD2 might be the D (6 bases). V lost 1 base and J lost 2, with 16 bases in between. The germline gives CDR1 LGHNA, CDR2 YSLEER. This CDR3 has 17 residues. The CDR3 DNA follows: TGCGCCAGCAGCCAAGGTCCCAGCGGGTCACCCACAGATACGCAGTATTTT. It yields the protein CASSQGPSGSPTDTQYF.

This clone is deemed medium-sized (0.01 to 0.1%). The chain uses TRBV9 and TRBJ2-1; 9 bases fit TRBD2. This CDR3 has 15 residues. CDR1 and CDR2 from the germline V gene are SGDLS and YYNGEE. J gave up 8 bases and V 0 bases, and 6 bases lay outside the gene matches. CDR3 nucleotides: TGTGCCAGCAGCGTAGGAGGACTAGCGAGGGATGAGCAGTTCTTC. Amino acids: CASSVGGLARDEQFF.

The DNA of the CDR3 is TGTGCCAGCAGGTCTACAGGGGGCAGGGAGACCCAGTACTTC. Protein product: CASRSTGGRETQYF. This chain connects TRBV7-9 to TRBJ2-5; TRBD1 agrees at 9 bases. After removal of 6 bases from V and 5 bases from J, the junction contained 7 bases not matched to a gene. The CDR3 has 14 residues. Per the germline V gene, CDR1 is SEHNR and CDR2 is FQNEAQ (reference sequence).

This clone was seen a few times. The rearrangement uses TRBV5-5 and TRBJ2-7; 9 bases map to TRBD1. CDR1 is SGHKS and CDR2 is YYEKEE in the germline V gene (reference sequence). CDR3 length equals 15 residues. V lost 2 bases to trimming and J lost 2 bases; unmatched junction nucleotides: 5. CDR3 in DNA: TGTGCCAGCAGCTTAGGGACAGGGCTTGCCTACGAGCAGTACTTC. It specifies CASSLGTGLAYEQYF.

As DNA, the CDR3 is TGTGCCAGCAGCTTGGGCAGGGGTGATTACGAGCAGTACTTC. Amino acids: CASSLGRGDYEQYF. J is TRBJ2-7 and V is TRBV5-6; possibly TRBD1 for D (6 bases). V shed 0 bases and J shed 4 bases, with 11 bases lying between them. The length of the CDR3 is 14 residues. Germline lookup yields CDR1 SGHDT and CDR2 YYEEEE.

This sequence joins TRBV18 and TRBJ2-1; TRBD2 matches at 11 bases. Germline CDR1 and CDR2: KGHSH and LQKENI. This CDR3 is built from 15 residues. J was trimmed by 4 bases and V by 5 bases; bases with no gene match: 4. This CDR3 reads CASSIAGGPYNEQFF. The CDR3 region has the DNA TGTGCCAGCTCAATAGCGGGGGGGCCTTACAATGAGCAGTTCTTC.

The chain links TRBV29-1 to TRBJ1-2; no reliable D call. This CDR3 comprises 15 residues. Germline V gene data show CDR1 as SQVTM and CDR2 as ANQGSEA. The V gene lost 6 bases and the J gene lost 3 bases, with 20 bases spanning the gap. The CDR3 sequence is CSVPGGVPQYYGYTF. For the CDR3, the DNA is TGCAGCGTCCCCGGCGGGGTCCCGCAGTACTATGGCTACACCTTC. The variable domain in full, with the rest retrieved from reference TRBV29-1 and TRBJ1-2, is SAVISQKPSRDICQRGTSLTIQCQVDSQVTMMFWYRQQPGQSLTLIATANQGSEATYESGFVIDKFPISRPNLTFSTLTVSNMSPEDSSIYLCSVPGGVPQYYGYTFGSGTRLTVV.

As DNA, the CDR3 is TGTGCCAGCAGTGCCGGGACAGGGGGCTACGAGCAGTACTTC. Residues: CASSAGTGGYEQYF. This chain connects TRBV25-1 to TRBJ2-7; 11 bases match TRBD1. The V gene end was trimmed by 4 bases and the J gene end by 3 bases; junction bases not matched to a gene: 2. CDR3 length equals 14 residues. The germline V gene encodes CDR1 MGHDK and CDR2 SYGVNS.

The V and J genes are TRBV7-8 and TRBJ2-5, with a tentative D call TRBD2 (5 bases). The CDR3 is made up of 15 amino acids. V was shortened by 2 bases and J by 4 bases, with 14 bases between the two germline ends. Germline CDR1 reads SGHVS; CDR2 reads FQNEAQ. CDR3 in DNA: TGTGCCAGCAGCTTAACCAGCGGAACGGGAGAGACCCAGTACTTC. Its protein is CASSLTSGTGETQYF. The whole variable domain, filled in from reference TRBV7-8 and TRBJ2-5, reads GAGVSQSPRYKVAKRGQDVALRCDPISGHVSLFWYQQALGQGPEFLTYFQNEAQLDKSGLPSDRFFAERPEGSVSTLKIQRTQQEDSAVYLCASSLTSGTGETQYFGPGTRLLVL.

The genes are TRBV13 and TRBJ2-5; D remains ambiguous. Between the trimmed V and J ends, which lost 5 bases and 5 bases, there was a span of 12 bases. CDR3 length: 13 amino acids. Germline CDR1 reads PRHDT; CDR2 reads FYEKMQ (reference sequence). CDR3 nucleotide sequence: TGTGCCAGCAGCGGCGAGGAGATGGAGACCCAGTACTTC. Protein: CASSGEEMETQYF.

The V call is TRBV28, the J call TRBJ2-7; TRBD1 is a possible D gene (7 bases). This CDR3 contains 14 residues. Trimming left V 5 bases short and J 6 bases short, with 17 bases between. Germline V gene sequence: CDR1 MDHEN, CDR2 SYDVKM. CDR3 residues: CASSPPVQGGEQYF. The CDR3 DNA reads as TGTGCCAGCAGTCCTCCGGTTCAGGGGGGCGAGCAGTACTTC.

The chain recombines TRBV4-3 with TRBJ2-7; 8 bases fit TRBD2. CDR3 length: 14 residues. From germline, CDR1 is LGHNA and CDR2 YSLEER. Unmatched junction bases numbered 5, after V lost 4 bases and J lost 3 bases. The CDR3 sequence is CASSPSREGYEQYF. CDR3 sequence (DNA): TGCGCCAGCAGCCCGTCTCGGGAGGGCTACGAGCAGTACTTC.

This clone appeared a few times. The chain recombines TRBV5-1 with TRBJ1-1; D unclear. With 3 bases removed from V and 4 bases from J, the gap between germline ends came to 10 bases. The germline gives CDR1 SGHRS, CDR2 YFSETQ. The CDR3 contains 13 residues. This chain's CDR3 is CASSWTDGTEAFF. The CDR3 DNA follows: TGCGCCAGCAGCTGGACTGACGGCACTGAAGCTTTCTTT.

This clone has more than one count but fewer than ten. The J gene is TRBJ2-1, the V gene TRBV4-3, with 9 bases identical to TRBD2. This CDR3 has 16 amino acids. V lost 1 base to trimming and J lost 3 bases; unmatched junction nucleotides: 4. Per germline, CDR1 LGHNA and CDR2 YSLEER. The CDR3 DNA reads TGCGCCAGCAGCCAAGTAGCGACTAGCGGCTACAATGAGCAGTTCTTC. Protein sequence: CASSQVATSGYNEQFF.

The chain links TRBV9 to TRBJ1-1; no firm D call. The CDR3 has 15 amino acids. The germline CDR1 and CDR2 sequences are SGDLS and YYNGEE. V was pared by 3 bases and J by 3 bases, with 15 bases between. The CDR3 region is CASSARGGVDTEAFF. DNA for the CDR3: TGTGCCAGCAGCGCCCGGGGAGGTGTGGACACTGAAGCTTTCTTT.

The chain has TRBV5-4 and TRBJ2-5, with TRBD2 matching 7 bases. Germline values: CDR1 SGHNT, CDR2 YYREEE (reference sequence). The V gene end was trimmed by 2 bases and the J gene end by 0 bases; junction bases not matched to a gene: 1. CDR3 size: 14 residues. The DNA for the CDR3 is TGTGCCAGCAGCTTTCTAGCGGACCAAGAGACCCAGTACTTC. Its protein is CASSFLADQETQYF.

The V call is TRBV13, the J call TRBJ2-7, with TRBD1 as a possible D gene (5 bases). Germline V gene data show CDR1 as PRHDT and CDR2 as FYEKMQ (reference sequence). V gave up 3 bases and J gave up 5 bases, with 14 bases separating them. This CDR3 has 14 amino acids. The CDR3 sequence: CASSFLLGVNEQYF. The CDR3 DNA follows: TGTGCCAGCAGCTTCCTCCTAGGGGTCAACGAGCAGTACTTC.

The chain has TRBV18 and TRBJ1-3; TRBD1 is a possible D gene (6 bases). The CDR3 covers 17 residues. Germline lookup yields CDR1 KGHSH and CDR2 LQKENI. Trimming removed 3 bases at V and 4 bases at J, with 19 bases between. CDR3 in amino acids: CASSPLLGQEGGNTIYF. The DNA of the CDR3 is TGTGCCAGCTCACCTCTATTGGGACAAGAGGGAGGAAACACCATATATTTT. The full variable domain, its missing parts supplied by reference TRBV18 and TRBJ1-3, is NAGVMQNPRHLVRRRGQEARLRCSPMKGHSHVYWYRQLPEEGLKFMVYLQKENIIDESGMPKERFSAEFPKEGPSILRIQQVVRGDSAAYFCASSPLLGQEGGNTIYFGEGSWLTVV.

This chain links TRBV9 with TRBJ1-5; TRBD1 is a possible D gene (5 bases). With 4 bases removed from V and 5 bases from J, the gap between germline ends came to 10 bases. This CDR3 comprises 13 residues. CDR1 is SGDLS, CDR2 YYNGEE, per germline. CDR3 sequence (DNA): TGTGCCAGCAGCAGGGGCTTCTATCAGCCCCAGCATTTT. Translated: CASSRGFYQPQHF.

This chain links TRBV28 with TRBJ1-2, with D perhaps TRBD1 (5 bases). Deletions cut 3 bases from V and 1 base from J, with 12 bases between. CDR1 is MDHEN and CDR2 is SYDVKM in the germline V gene. CDR3 length: 15 amino acids. The DNA for the CDR3 is TGTGCCAGCAGTTTTGTTGGGGGGATTAACTATGGCTACACCTTC. As protein: CASSFVGGINYGYTF.